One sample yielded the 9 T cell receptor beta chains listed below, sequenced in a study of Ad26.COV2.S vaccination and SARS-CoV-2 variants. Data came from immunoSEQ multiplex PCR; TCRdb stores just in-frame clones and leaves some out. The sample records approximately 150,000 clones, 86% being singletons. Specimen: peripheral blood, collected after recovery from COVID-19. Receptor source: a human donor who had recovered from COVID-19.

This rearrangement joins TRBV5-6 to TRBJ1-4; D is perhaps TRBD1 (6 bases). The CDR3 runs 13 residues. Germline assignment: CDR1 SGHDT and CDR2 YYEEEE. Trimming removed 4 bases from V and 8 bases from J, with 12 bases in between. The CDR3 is CASSARQVEKLFF. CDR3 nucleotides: TGTGCCAGCAGCGCCAGACAGGTCGAAAAACTGTTTTTT.

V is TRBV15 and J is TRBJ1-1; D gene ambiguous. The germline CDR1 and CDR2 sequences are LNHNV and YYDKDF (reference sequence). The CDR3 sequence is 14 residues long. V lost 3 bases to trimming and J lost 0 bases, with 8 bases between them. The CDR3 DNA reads TGTGCCACCAGCAGCTTTAACGTGAACACTGAAGCTTTCTTT. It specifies CATSSFNVNTEAFF.

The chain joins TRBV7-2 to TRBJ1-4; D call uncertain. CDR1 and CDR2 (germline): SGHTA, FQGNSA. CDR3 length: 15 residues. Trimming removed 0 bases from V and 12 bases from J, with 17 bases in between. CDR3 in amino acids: CASSLAVRPFGELFF. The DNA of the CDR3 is TGTGCCAGCAGCTTAGCGGTCAGGCCATTCGGAGAACTGTTTTTT. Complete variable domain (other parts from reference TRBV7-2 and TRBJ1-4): GAGVSQSPSNKVTEKGKDVELRCDPISGHTALYWYRQSLGQGLEFLIYFQGNSAPDKSGLPSDRFSAERTGGSVSTLTIQRTQQEDSAVYLCASSLAVRPFGELFFGSGTQLSVL.

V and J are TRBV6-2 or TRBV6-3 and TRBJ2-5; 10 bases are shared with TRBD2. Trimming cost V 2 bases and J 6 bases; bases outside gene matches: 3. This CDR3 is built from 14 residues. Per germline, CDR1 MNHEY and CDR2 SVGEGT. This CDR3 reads CASSYLAGEKTQYF. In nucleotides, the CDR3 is TGTGCCAGCAGTTACCTAGCGGGGGAGAAGACCCAGTACTTC.

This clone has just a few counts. This chain's CDR3 is CASSQGQGHTPLHF. In DNA form, the CDR3 reads TGTGCCAGCAGCCAAGGACAGGGCCATACGCCCCTCCACTTT. The rearrangement uses TRBV14 and TRBJ1-6; 7 nucleotides align to TRBD1. Losses at the gene ends were 1 base for V and 13 bases for J; bases not matched to a gene: 7. The CDR3 length is 14 residues. CDR1 and CDR2 from the germline V gene are SGHDN and FVKESK. Full variable domain (missing parts from reference TRBV14 and TRBJ1-6): EAGVTQFPSHSVIEKGQTVTLRCDPISGHDNLYWYRRVMGKEIKFLLHFVKESKQDESGMPNNRFLAERTGGTYSTLKVQPAELEDSGVYFCASSQGQGHTPLHFGNGTRLTVT.

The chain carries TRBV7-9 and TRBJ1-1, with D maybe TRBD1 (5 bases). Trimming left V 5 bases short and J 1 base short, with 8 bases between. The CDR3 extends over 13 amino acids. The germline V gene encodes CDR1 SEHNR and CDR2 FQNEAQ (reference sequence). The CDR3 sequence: CASSATANTEAFF. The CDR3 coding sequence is TGTGCCAGCAGCGCGACAGCGAACACTGAAGCTTTCTTT.

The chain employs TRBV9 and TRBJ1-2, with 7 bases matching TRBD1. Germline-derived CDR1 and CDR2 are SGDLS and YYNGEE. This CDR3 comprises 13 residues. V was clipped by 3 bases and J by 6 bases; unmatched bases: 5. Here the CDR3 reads CASSGGGYDGYTF. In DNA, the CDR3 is TGTGCCAGCAGCGGAGGGGGCTACGATGGCTACACCTTC.

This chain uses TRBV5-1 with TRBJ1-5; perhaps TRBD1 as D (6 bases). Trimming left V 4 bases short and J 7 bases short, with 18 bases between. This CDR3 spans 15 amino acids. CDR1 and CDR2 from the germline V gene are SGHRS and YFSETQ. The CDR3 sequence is CASSEITGSGQPQHF. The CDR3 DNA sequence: TGCGCCAGCAGCGAAATTACAGGGTCGGGCCAGCCCCAGCATTTT.

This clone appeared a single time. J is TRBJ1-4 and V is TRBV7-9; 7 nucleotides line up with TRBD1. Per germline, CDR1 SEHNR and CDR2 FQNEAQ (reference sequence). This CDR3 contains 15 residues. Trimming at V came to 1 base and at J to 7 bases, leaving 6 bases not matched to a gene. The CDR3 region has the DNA TGTGCCAGCAGCTTAGTGGGGACAGCAGCTGAAAAACTGTTTTTT. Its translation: CASSLVGTAAEKLFF.